Sequencing of this T cell receptor beta chain was carried out in a study of T cell clonality in common variable immunodeficiency. The V and J ends lost 4 bases and 6 bases, in that order; junction bases with no gene match: 7. The CDR3 contains 15 residues. Per the germline V gene, CDR1 is LNHDA and CDR2 is SQIVND (reference sequence). The protocol was immunoSEQ multiplex PCR, while the TCRdb copy is restricted to in-frame clones and leaves out a portion. The sample offers some 19,000 clones and no singletons, the top ten holding roughly a quarter. CVID meant reduced serum IgG, IgA and/or IgM plus specific antibody deficiency. Study-wide results and caveats: Common variable immunodeficiency TCR beta sequences reportedly had fewer deletions and N-nucleotide insertions. CVID subjects showed higher TCRbeta clonality than healthy controls.

Only a few counts were recorded for this clone. The antigen is not known. The read stops 3 residues short of the end of the CDR3; the missing end is completed from the germline J gene. Sequenced: peripheral blood mononuclear cells. This TCR was sampled from a human donor with common variable immunodeficiency. The J gene is TRBJ1-4, the V gene TRBV19; TRBD1 agrees at 8 bases. CDR3 residues: CASSTAHRGDEKLFF. The sequenced part of the CDR3 DNA is TGTGCCAGTAGTACCGCCCACAGGGGGGATGAAAAA. The complete variable domain, with remaining parts taken from reference TRBV19 and TRBJ1-4, reads DGGITQSPKYLFRKEGQNVTLSCEQNLNHDAMYWYRQDPGQGLRLIYYSQIVNDFQKGDIAEGYSVSREKKESFPLTVTSAQKNPTAFYLCASSTAHRGDEKLFFGSGTQLSVL.